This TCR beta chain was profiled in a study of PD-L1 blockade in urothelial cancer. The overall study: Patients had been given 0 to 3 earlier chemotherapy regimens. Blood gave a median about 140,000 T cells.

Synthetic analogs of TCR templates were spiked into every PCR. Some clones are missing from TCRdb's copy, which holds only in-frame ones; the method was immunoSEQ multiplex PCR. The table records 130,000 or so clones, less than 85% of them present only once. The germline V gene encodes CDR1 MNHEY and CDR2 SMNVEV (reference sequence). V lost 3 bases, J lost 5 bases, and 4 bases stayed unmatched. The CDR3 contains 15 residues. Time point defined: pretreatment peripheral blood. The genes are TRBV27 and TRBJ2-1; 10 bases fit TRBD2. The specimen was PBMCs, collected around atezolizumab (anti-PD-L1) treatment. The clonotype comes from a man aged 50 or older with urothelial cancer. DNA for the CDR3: TGTGCCAGCAGTTTGATAGCGGGAGGAAACAATGAGCAGTTCTTC. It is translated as CASSLIAGGNNEQFF.